The rows below give T cell receptor beta chains drawn from one sample of a study of blood T cells in healthy people across ages. From the 5' RACE reads, TCRdb called clonotypes with MiXCR, one entry per CDR3 protein. Among approximately 800,000 distinct CDR3 sequences listed, 45% to 70% were seen once. Input material: blood. These receptors were taken from a man aged 40-55 years in good health. CDR3s include the opening cysteine and the closing phenylalanine or tryptophan. Each record gives: D gene, clone size, J gene, V gene, CDR3 DNA, CDR3 protein. A D gene is named only where the DNA matches it firmly. The size entry is marked missing in some rows and otherwise reads once, few, many or a size class.

d_call: TRBD2; clone_size: many; j_call: TRBJ2-3; v_call: TRBV28; cdr3_nt: TGTGCCAGCAGCCCATCACTAGCGGGAGAAACAGATACGCAGTATTTT; cdr3_aa: CASSPSLAGETDTQYF
d_call: -; clone_size: -; j_call: TRBJ2-1; v_call: TRBV29-1; cdr3_nt: TGCAGCGTTGAAAGGACGTCCTACAATGAGCGGTTCTTC; cdr3_aa: CSVERTSYNERFF
d_call: TRBD2; clone_size: -; j_call: TRBJ2-5; v_call: TRBV7-2; cdr3_nt: TGTGCCAGCAGCGGTCATAGCGGGGGGGCCACGGAGACCCAGTACTTC; cdr3_aa: CASSGHSGGATETQYF
d_call: -; clone_size: -; j_call: TRBJ2-7; v_call: TRBV25-1; cdr3_nt: TGTGCCAGCAGTGACCTTCCAGACGAGCAGTACTTC; cdr3_aa: CASSDLPDEQYF
d_call: TRBD1; clone_size: -; j_call: TRBJ2-1; v_call: TRBV7-7; cdr3_nt: TGTGCTAGCAGCTTCCTTGGGACAGGGATCAATGAGCAGTTCTTC; cdr3_aa: CASSFLGTGINEQFF
d_call: -; clone_size: -; j_call: TRBJ2-4; v_call: TRBV6-2/TRBV6-3; cdr3_nt: TGTGCCAGCGAGGGGTACGACAAAAACATTCAGTACTTC; cdr3_aa: CASEGYDKNIQYF
d_call: TRBD2; clone_size: -; j_call: TRBJ2-1; v_call: TRBV4-1; cdr3_nt: TGCGCCAGCAGCCACCCGGGACTAGCTTACAATGAGCAGTTTTTC; cdr3_aa: CASSHPGLAYNEQFF
d_call: -; clone_size: few; j_call: TRBJ2-7; v_call: TRBV10-3; cdr3_nt: TGTGCCATCAGTGGCGACAAAGCCTACGAGCAGTACTTC; cdr3_aa: CAISGDKAYEQYF
d_call: -; clone_size: -; j_call: TRBJ2-5; v_call: TRBV9; cdr3_nt: TGTGTCAGCAGCGCCTCATCGGCAGGCACCCAAGAGACCCAGTACTTC; cdr3_aa: CVSSASSAGTQETQYF
d_call: TRBD1; clone_size: -; j_call: TRBJ2-3; v_call: TRBV5-1; cdr3_nt: TGCGCCAGCGGCTTGAGGGGACAGGGGGAATCAGATACGCAGTATTTT; cdr3_aa: CASGLRGQGESDTQYF
d_call: -; clone_size: -; j_call: TRBJ2-1; v_call: TRBV9; cdr3_nt: TGTGCCAGCAGCGTACTGGGGAGCCAGTTGAATGAGCAGTTCTTC; cdr3_aa: CASSVLGSQLNEQFF
d_call: -; clone_size: few; j_call: TRBJ2-1; v_call: TRBV18; cdr3_nt: TGTGCCAGCTCACCACCGATCAGAACCTACAATGAGCAGTTCTTC; cdr3_aa: CASSPPIRTYNEQFF
d_call: TRBD2; clone_size: -; j_call: TRBJ2-1; v_call: TRBV20-1; cdr3_nt: TGCAGTGCTAGAGAAATAATGGGGACTAGCGGGAGTAATGAGCAGTTCTTC; cdr3_aa: CSAREIMGTSGSNEQFF
d_call: -; clone_size: few; j_call: TRBJ2-1; v_call: TRBV10-2; cdr3_nt: TGCGCCAGCAGTGAGTCGTACAATGAGCAGTTCTTC; cdr3_aa: CASSESYNEQFF
d_call: TRBD1; clone_size: -; j_call: TRBJ1-5; v_call: TRBV2; cdr3_nt: TGTGCCAGCACTGGGGGGACAGGGCACAGTCAGCCCCAGCATTTT; cdr3_aa: CASTGGTGHSQPQHF
d_call: -; clone_size: -; j_call: TRBJ2-6; v_call: TRBV15; cdr3_nt: TGTGCCACCAGCGGACCGATACAGGGAGAAGGGGCCAACGTCCTGACTTTC; cdr3_aa: CATSGPIQGEGANVLTF
d_call: TRBD1; clone_size: -; j_call: TRBJ2-6; v_call: TRBV5-1; cdr3_nt: TGCGCCAGCAGGGACCCGGGACAGGGGCATGAGGTTGGGGCCAACGTCCTGACTTTC; cdr3_aa: CASRDPGQGHEVGANVLTF
d_call: -; clone_size: once; j_call: TRBJ1-5; v_call: TRBV28; cdr3_nt: TGTGCCAGCAGTTCCCCGGAGGGTCTTAGCAATCAGCCCCAGCATTTT; cdr3_aa: CASSSPEGLSNQPQHF
d_call: -; clone_size: -; j_call: TRBJ2-7; v_call: TRBV24-1; cdr3_nt: TGTGCCACCAGTGACGGCAAGCTCTACGAGCAGTACTTC; cdr3_aa: CATSDGKLYEQYF
d_call: TRBD1; clone_size: -; j_call: TRBJ1-1; v_call: TRBV28; cdr3_nt: TGTGCCAGCAGCAGGGACAGGGATGGTGAAGCTTTCTTT; cdr3_aa: CASSRDRDGEAFF
d_call: TRBD1; clone_size: once; j_call: TRBJ1-4; v_call: TRBV29-1; cdr3_nt: TGCAGCGTTGATGGTACGGGACAGGGTGTCGAAAAACTGTTTTTT; cdr3_aa: CSVDGTGQGVEKLFF
d_call: -; clone_size: -; j_call: TRBJ1-4; v_call: TRBV3-1; cdr3_nt: TGTGCCAGCAGCCAAGATGTAGGCCTCTCAAATGAAAAACTGTTTTTT; cdr3_aa: CASSQDVGLSNEKLFF
d_call: -; clone_size: -; j_call: TRBJ1-5; v_call: TRBV29-1; cdr3_nt: TGCAGCGTTGCCTCTGGCAATCAGCCCCAGCATTTT; cdr3_aa: CSVASGNQPQHF
d_call: -; clone_size: -; j_call: TRBJ2-2; v_call: TRBV12-3/TRBV12-4; cdr3_nt: TGTGCCAGCAGACCCAGGGTTTCCACCGGGGAGCTGTTTTTT; cdr3_aa: CASRPRVSTGELFF
d_call: TRBD1; clone_size: -; j_call: TRBJ2-5; v_call: TRBV28; cdr3_nt: TGTGCCAGCAGTTTCCCAATCGGACAGGGGATCCAAGAGACCCAGTACTTC; cdr3_aa: CASSFPIGQGIQETQYF
d_call: -; clone_size: -; j_call: TRBJ1-2; v_call: TRBV10-3; cdr3_nt: TGTGCCATCAGTGAGTCATCTCAACCCAATGGCTACACCTTC; cdr3_aa: CAISESSQPNGYTF
d_call: -; clone_size: -; j_call: TRBJ2-7; v_call: TRBV3-1; cdr3_nt: TGTGCCAGCAGCCAATATCCGAGGGCATACAATGAGCAGTACTTC; cdr3_aa: CASSQYPRAYNEQYF
d_call: -; clone_size: -; j_call: TRBJ2-1; v_call: TRBV7-2; cdr3_nt: TGTGCCAGCAGCTTAGGATGGTGGGAGCAGTTCTTC; cdr3_aa: CASSLGWWEQFF
d_call: -; clone_size: -; j_call: TRBJ2-7; v_call: TRBV2; cdr3_nt: TGTGCCAGCAGTGAGGGGGCCAGCTCCTACGAGCAGTACTTC; cdr3_aa: CASSEGASSYEQYF
d_call: -; clone_size: -; j_call: TRBJ2-2; v_call: TRBV6-4; cdr3_nt: TGTGCCAGCAGCCCTACCAGTACCGGGGAGCTGTTTTTT; cdr3_aa: CASSPTSTGELFF
d_call: -; clone_size: few; j_call: TRBJ2-5; v_call: TRBV10-3; cdr3_nt: TGTGCCACCCCGGGGGGCGATGGGACCCAGTACTTC; cdr3_aa: CATPGGDGTQYF
d_call: -; clone_size: -; j_call: TRBJ2-7; v_call: TRBV12-3/TRBV12-4; cdr3_nt: TGTGCCAGCAGTTCCCCTCGTTCGGAAGAGCAGTACTTC; cdr3_aa: CASSSPRSEEQYF
d_call: -; clone_size: -; j_call: TRBJ2-2; v_call: TRBV4-1; cdr3_nt: TGCGCCAGCAGCCAAGTGGATGTGGGACCAGCATACGGGGAGCTGTTTTTT; cdr3_aa: CASSQVDVGPAYGELFF
d_call: -; clone_size: few; j_call: TRBJ2-3; v_call: TRBV7-6; cdr3_nt: TGTGCCAGCAGCCCCCAGATTATCAGGGTTATAACGCAGTATTTT; cdr3_aa: CASSPQIIRVITQYF
d_call: TRBD1; clone_size: -; j_call: TRBJ2-5; v_call: TRBV11-3; cdr3_nt: TGTGCCAGCAGCACCCGCGCCGGGACAGAGAAACACCAAGAGACCCAGTACTTC; cdr3_aa: CASSTRAGTEKHQETQYF
d_call: TRBD2; clone_size: once; j_call: TRBJ2-1; v_call: TRBV7-8; cdr3_nt: TGTGCCAGCAGCTTAGAGAGCCTAGCGGGAGGGAGTGAGCAGTTCTTC; cdr3_aa: CASSLESLAGGSEQFF
d_call: TRBD2; clone_size: -; j_call: TRBJ2-7; v_call: TRBV18; cdr3_nt: TGTGCCAGCTCACCCTCGGGACTAGCGGGAGCCAGCGAGCAGTACTTC; cdr3_aa: CASSPSGLAGASEQYF
d_call: -; clone_size: few; j_call: TRBJ1-4; v_call: TRBV28; cdr3_nt: TGTGCCAGCAGACTCATGAAGACAGTTGAAAAACTGTTTTTT; cdr3_aa: CASRLMKTVEKLFF
d_call: TRBD2; clone_size: many; j_call: TRBJ2-3; v_call: TRBV5-1; cdr3_nt: TGCGCCAGCAGCTCCGTAGCGGGATCAGATACGCAGTATTTT; cdr3_aa: CASSSVAGSDTQYF
d_call: -; clone_size: -; j_call: TRBJ2-3; v_call: TRBV6-1; cdr3_nt: TGTGACATTGAATGCAGAAACCCTGATAGCACAGATACGCAGTATTTT; cdr3_aa: CDIECRNPDSTDTQYF
d_call: TRBD2; clone_size: -; j_call: TRBJ2-1; v_call: TRBV7-2; cdr3_nt: TGTGCCAGCAGCTTAGAAGGGACTAGCGGGAGATACTACAATGAGCAGTTCTTC; cdr3_aa: CASSLEGTSGRYYNEQFF
d_call: -; clone_size: -; j_call: TRBJ2-3; v_call: TRBV20-1; cdr3_nt: TGCAGTGCTTCGGCAGAAGATTTGGCAGATACGCAGTATTTT; cdr3_aa: CSASAEDLADTQYF
d_call: -; clone_size: -; j_call: TRBJ2-1; v_call: TRBV24-1; cdr3_nt: TGTGCCACCAGTGGAAACCCCGGGAACCACAATGAGCAGTTCTTC; cdr3_aa: CATSGNPGNHNEQFF
d_call: TRBD1; clone_size: -; j_call: TRBJ2-5; v_call: TRBV5-1; cdr3_nt: TGCGCCAGCAGCGTAGACCGGGACAGGGGTTCGACCCAGTACTTC; cdr3_aa: CASSVDRDRGSTQYF
d_call: TRBD1; clone_size: once; j_call: TRBJ1-1; v_call: TRBV20-1; cdr3_nt: TGCAGTGCTAGAGCAGGGGCCGACAGGGGGCTGACTGAAGCTTTCTTT; cdr3_aa: CSARAGADRGLTEAFF
d_call: -; clone_size: few; j_call: TRBJ2-3; v_call: TRBV21-1; cdr3_nt: TGTGCCAGCAGCCAAAGGCCCTTCGACACCGTGGGGACAGATACGCAGTATTTT; cdr3_aa: CASSQRPFDTVGTDTQYF
d_call: TRBD1; clone_size: -; j_call: TRBJ1-2; v_call: TRBV9; cdr3_nt: TGTGCCAGCAGTGGATCCGGGACAGGGATCGGCTACACCTTC; cdr3_aa: CASSGSGTGIGYTF
d_call: -; clone_size: -; j_call: TRBJ2-1; v_call: TRBV29-1; cdr3_nt: TGCAGCGTTACCGGGAGAACCTACAATGAGCAGTTCTTC; cdr3_aa: CSVTGRTYNEQFF
d_call: -; clone_size: -; j_call: TRBJ2-7; v_call: TRBV29-1; cdr3_nt: TGCAGCGTCGATTCCCCAAGCTCCTACGAGCAGTACTTC; cdr3_aa: CSVDSPSSYEQYF
d_call: -; clone_size: few; j_call: TRBJ1-2; v_call: TRBV20-1; cdr3_nt: TGCAGTGCTAGCGTTCCGGTGGGGAATGGCTACACCTTC; cdr3_aa: CSASVPVGNGYTF
d_call: TRBD1; clone_size: -; j_call: TRBJ2-5; v_call: TRBV6-1; cdr3_nt: TGTGCCAGCAGTACAGGGACAGGGGGCGCGTGGGAGACCCAGTACTTC; cdr3_aa: CASSTGTGGAWETQYF
d_call: -; clone_size: many; j_call: TRBJ1-2; v_call: TRBV4-3; cdr3_nt: TGCGCCAGCAGCCAAGAGATAGAGGGAACACGGGGCTACACCTTC; cdr3_aa: CASSQEIEGTRGYTF
d_call: -; clone_size: -; j_call: TRBJ1-5; v_call: TRBV20-1; cdr3_nt: TGCAGTGCTTACTCGGGGGGGAATTTTAGAAATCAGCCCCAGCATTTT; cdr3_aa: CSAYSGGNFRNQPQHF
d_call: -; clone_size: many; j_call: TRBJ1-4; v_call: TRBV29-1; cdr3_nt: TGCAGCGTTGAGGCAGGGGAAAAACTGTTTTTT; cdr3_aa: CSVEAGEKLFF
d_call: -; clone_size: -; j_call: TRBJ1-6; v_call: TRBV2; cdr3_nt: TGTGCCAGCAGTGAAGCGCGGGGCAATTCACCCCTCCACTTT; cdr3_aa: CASSEARGNSPLHF